The T cell receptor (beta chain) under discussion was sequenced for a study of Tregs in tolerant kidney transplant recipients. Sequenced by immunoSEQ multiplex PCR; TCRdb stores in-frame clones only, minus some. The repertoire holds 95,000 or so clones, with more than 85% as singletons. Recipients received nonmyeloablative bone marrow transplants from related graft donors, with transient mixed chimerism. CD4+CD25+CD127- Tregs, CD4+CD25- non-Tregs, CD4 and CD8 cells were sorted. Notes on the study in general: Donor-specific Treg expansion exceeded global Treg expansion in tolerant patients, suggesting antigen drive. Few patients were studied, so findings need validation in larger groups.

Regarding this clone: Its target is not known.

CDR1 SGHNT and CDR2 YENEEA come from the germline V gene. This CDR3 region has 14 residues. V was shortened by 7 bases and J by 5 bases, with 12 bases between the two germline ends. The chain links TRBV11-3 to TRBJ1-6; possible D gene TRBD1, 6 bases. Material: CD4+ T cells from blood (PBMCs), obtained 12 months after the transplant. This TCR was recovered from a human patient who received a combined kidney and bone marrow transplant. The graft donor may account for some of the T cells. The CDR3 coding sequence is TGTGCCAGCAAGGGGGGGGTTGATAATTCACCCCTCCACTTT. This sequence encodes CASKGGVDNSPLHF. Drawing the rest from reference TRBV11-3 and TRBJ1-6, the complete variable domain is EAGVVQSPRYKIIEKKQPVAFWCNPISGHNTLYWYLQNLGQGPELLIRYENEEAVDDSQLPKDRFSAERLKGVDSTLKIQPAELGDSAVYLCASKGGVDNSPLHFGNGTRLTVT.